This T cell receptor beta chain was identified during a study of blood T cell repertoires in COVID-19. TCRdb keeps only in-frame clones here, not all; method: immunoSEQ multiplex PCR. The sample includes 350,000 or so clones, approximately 92% of them seen just once. In its sample, this clone was seen once. CDR1 SGDLS and CDR2 YYNGEE come from the germline V gene. CDR3 length equals 14 residues. Deletions cut 0 bases from V and 2 bases from J, with 6 bases between. V is TRBV9 and J is TRBJ2-1; no firm D call. The sequencing sample was made of PBMCs or T cells enriched from blood (not recorded which). The TCR sequence derives from a woman between 25 and 40 years old who had recovered from COVID-19. Here the CDR3 DNA reads TGTGCCAGCAGCGTAGACTACCCCTACAATGAGCAGTTCTTC. This translates into CASSVDYPYNEQFF.